Included here is one T cell receptor beta chain sequence, with context. Only one count was recorded for this clone. It has no known antigen specificity. Base quality data are lacking; no much larger clone is found one base away. Trimming takes 10 bases from V and 4 bases from J, and the germline ends sit 25 bases apart. The cysteine opens and the phenylalanine closes a CDR3 of 16 amino acids. Only the CDR3 DNA stays, 48 bases, in frame from base 1. From the germline V gene, CDR1 is ENHRY and CDR2 is SYGVKD. In Seattle, one collaborating source enrolled patients while the infection was active and tracked those patients longitudinally over the course of disease. Whole blood was collected in K2EDTA tubes by collaborating institutions according to the institutions' own protocols. For TCRbeta analysis, collaborator samples were shipped as frozen whole blood, as isolated PBMCs, or as DNA extracted from either sample type.

The source of the sample is a study of blood T cell repertoires in COVID-19 (dated by TCRdb to 2020 to 2022). Regarding the complete study: Samples covering the acute and convalescent phases of COVID-19 were provided by collaborators in the United States, Italy and Spain. The material from the prospective study consisted of cDNA or gDNA derived from T cells, B-cell-depleted T cells, or PBMCs. Subjects who had been exposed to COVID-19, were actively infected with it, or had recovered from it provided the deeply sampled blood TCRbeta repertoires that made up the dataset. The repertoires were made available in a free public database intended to serve as a resource for research on the immune response to SARS-CoV-2. The samples were drawn from the first 160 participants of the ongoing ImmuneRACE study and from 1,200 or so subjects provided by 6 global collaborators. Nearly every sample came with metadata listing a de-identified subject ID, COVID-19 status, age in years and sex. Where available, HLA class I and class II types were obtained from metadata supplied by the sample provider rather than from assay-based typing. General study outcomes and caveats: The quantity of clinical and demographic metadata differed by source and by participant and was supplied without curation.

TCRbeta CDR3 regions were amplified from genomic DNA by means of the immunoSEQ Assay, a bias-controlled multiplex PCR. The paper's data handling went like this. Nucleated cell counts per sample were estimated from amplification of reference gene primers within the assay. To quantify the absolute abundance of each unique TCRbeta CDR3 rearrangement, sequence reads were collapsed and filtered. For each sample, productive Simpson clonality was calculated as the square root of Simpson's diversity index across productive rearrangements. TCRdb's version of the immuneACCESS table is confined to in-frame rearrangements and falls short of the full clone set. An unresolved V gene accounts for under half of the shortfall where checked; the remainder is of unknown origin. V, J and clone size are those of that table, while D and trimming were read from the DNA. Across this sample there are under 450,000 clones, with 70% to 90% seen only once. Roughly 6.6% of the sample comes from the top ten.

Sequencing input: peripheral blood. Recombination joined TRBV10-3 with TRBJ1-2, with the identity of the D gene unclear. This clonotype originated in a woman aged 55-70 years with COVID-19, enrolled during active disease. The DNA reads TGTGCCACCGCGGTCGGGGTAGCCGGTGAGGGCTATGGCTACACCTTC. Its coded protein is CATAVGVAGEGYGYTF.